The entry below describes one T cell receptor beta chain. Antigen: not known. The data stem from a study of OX40 agonist ivuxolimab in advanced cancers. Trimming took off 3 bases at V and 0 bases at J, with 6 bases between the two ends. Germline V gives CDR1 SGHNT, CDR2 YENEEA. This CDR3 comprises 13 residues. Sequenced by immunoSEQ multiplex PCR; TCRdb stores in-frame clones only, minus some. In the table there are 55,000 to 70,000 clones, 70% to 90% of which are singletons. Study outcomes and limitations: Dosing at 0.1 to 3.0 mg/kg was accompanied by clonal expansion of CD4+ and CD8+ blood T cells by week 6.

The V gene is TRBV11-3, the J gene TRBJ2-7; D is unresolved. The TCR comes from an adult with an advanced solid tumor such as melanoma, head and neck, liver or kidney cancer. This sample comprised CD4+ or CD8+ T cells sorted from blood, obtained in a trial of the OX40 agonist ivuxolimab. CDR3 coding DNA: TGTGCCAGCAGCTTCGACGGCTCCTACGAGCAGTACTTC. This codes for CASSFDGSYEQYF.